This T cell receptor beta chain was retrieved from a study of cytomegalovirus exposure and HLA in healthy donors. This clone was observed a few times. The target antigen is unknown. Study-wide results and limits: Using the classifier, cytomegalovirus status was reportedly diagnosed with high specificity and sensitivity. The Asian-associated ancestry cluster reportedly had fewer N-insertions than the approximately 700-donor mean in a later analysis.

V was cut by 3 bases and J by 4 bases, with 15 bases left in between. The CDR3 extends over 15 amino acids. CDR1 and CDR2 from the germline V gene are KGHSH and LQKENI. PCR primers comprised 60 Vbeta and 13 Jbeta primers. Sequenced by immunoSEQ multiplex PCR; TCRdb stores in-frame clones only, minus some. The table has about 120,000 clones, approximately 75% seen once. This chain joins TRBV18 and TRBJ1-2; weak D call: TRBD1 (5 bases). This sequence originates from a woman in her 50s in good health and CMV-seronegative. The sample comprised PBMCs. The CDR3 region has the DNA TGTGCCAGCTCACCTCAGGGAGGGCGAGGCTATGGCTACACCTTC. Amino acids: CASSPQGGRGYGYTF.